What follows are 20 T cell receptor beta chains derived from one specimen sequenced in a study of shared clonotypes between healthy human individuals. Assay used: immunoSEQ multiplex PCR; TCRdb lists only in-frame clones, some missing. The data show about 2,500,000 clones, around 94% seen once. The sequenced sample consisted of naive CD4+ T cells sorted from blood. The subset denotes: CD45RA+ positively selected. Receptors originate from a man between 18 and 29 years old in good health.

This clone appeared a single time. The chain joins TRBV20-1 to TRBJ2-7; 7 nucleotides match TRBD1. The germline CDR1 and CDR2 sequences are DFQATT and SNEGSKA (reference sequence). The CDR3 totals 11 residues. J gave up 5 bases and V 6 bases, and 4 bases lay outside the gene matches. The CDR3 region is CSAKGGNEQYF. CDR3 sequence (DNA): TGCAGTGCAAAAGGGGGCAACGAGCAGTACTTC.

In the case of this clone: Other DNA variants within this sample encode the same CDR3. The rearrangement joins TRBV30 to TRBJ2-1; D gene ambiguous. The germline V gene has CDR1 GTSNPN and CDR2 SVGIG (reference sequence). V was pared by 2 bases and J by 0 bases, with 5 bases between. The CDR3 consists of 13 residues. CDR3 in DNA: TGTGCCTGGAGTAGGAGCTCCTACAATGAGCAGTTCTTC. Its translation: CAWSRSSYNEQFF. Combining the CDR3 with reference TRBV30 and TRBJ2-1 gives the whole variable domain SQTIHQWPATLVQPVGSPLSLECTVEGTSNPNLYWYRQAAGRGLQLLFYSVGIGQISSEVPQNLSASRPQDRQFILSSKKLLLSDSGFYLCAWSRSSYNEQFFGPGTRLTVL.

This clone was seen only a few times. The chain has TRBV7-2 and TRBJ1-1; D unclear. The CDR3 is 12 amino acids. V gave up 0 bases and J gave up 10 bases, with 9 bases separating them. The germline V gene has CDR1 SGHTA and CDR2 FQGNSA. This chain's CDR3 is CASSLASVGAFF. CDR3 bases: TGTGCCAGCAGCTTAGCCTCCGTTGGAGCTTTCTTT.

The V call is TRBV2, the J call TRBJ2-2; 8 nucleotides align to TRBD2. The V segment lost 6 bases and the J segment 6 bases; nucleotides outside the gene matches: 12. The CDR3 runs 16 residues. The V gene's germline CDR1 is SNHLY and CDR2 FYNNEI. The CDR3 DNA sequence: TGTGCCAGCAGCCCGTGGAGCGGGGGCACGGCCGGGGAGCTGTTTTTT. It encodes CASSPWSGGTAGELFF.

V and J are TRBV4-3 and TRBJ2-1; maybe TRBD1 (6 bases). Germline CDR1 and CDR2: LGHNA and YSLEER. This CDR3 is 17 amino acids long. Trimming stripped 0 bases from V and 2 bases from J, with 14 bases between. The CDR3 reads CASSQDLRGKAYNEQFF. The CDR3 DNA follows: TGCGCCAGCAGCCAAGATTTAAGGGGGAAAGCCTACAATGAGCAGTTCTTC.

J is TRBJ2-1 and V is TRBV5-1; no definite D call. This CDR3 is 16 amino acids long. V gave up 0 bases and J gave up 0 bases, with 10 bases separating them. Germline CDR1 and CDR2: SGHRS and YFSETQ. The CDR3 is CASSLDQVSSYNEQFF. DNA of the CDR3: TGCGCCAGCAGCTTGGATCAGGTGAGCTCCTACAATGAGCAGTTCTTC.

This chain uses TRBV6-1 with TRBJ2-1, with D tentatively TRBD2 (6 bases). Germline CDR1 is MNHNS and CDR2 is SASEGT. The CDR3 spans 16 residues. Trimming shortened V by 4 bases and J by 1 base, and 14 bases separated the two germline ends. The CDR3 DNA follows: TGTGCCAGCAGTGCAAAGCGGGTCGGGTCCTACAATGAGCAGTTCTTC. Translated, it gives CASSAKRVGSYNEQFF.

V usage is TRBV6-5 and J usage is TRBJ2-5, with D unclear. The CDR3 runs 15 residues. CDR1 is MNHEY and CDR2 is SVGAGI in the germline V gene. V was cut by 0 bases and J by 2 bases, with 10 bases left in between. As DNA, the CDR3 is TGTGCCAGCAGTTACTCGACTGGCGGACAAGAGACCCAGTACTTC. It specifies CASSYSTGGQETQYF.

The V gene is TRBV11-2, the J gene TRBJ2-2, with no clear D. The ends were cut back, 2 bases at V and 4 bases at J, with 14 bases in the middle. The CDR3 has 16 amino acids. Germline V gene data show CDR1 as SGHAT and CDR2 as FQNNGV. CDR3 residues: CASSLIVYSPTGELFF. The CDR3 DNA is TGTGCCAGCAGCTTAATTGTTTACAGCCCCACCGGGGAGCTGTTTTTT.

The chain couples TRBV10-2 to TRBJ1-2; tentative D call: TRBD1 (5 bases). This CDR3 contains 18 residues. The germline CDR1 and CDR2 sequences are WSHSY and SAAADI. V was trimmed by 2 bases and J by 1 base, leaving 20 bases between them. DNA of the CDR3: TGCGCCAGCAGTGAGGGGAGGGGTGCTACCTTCCTTAACTATGGCTACACCTTC. As protein: CASSEGRGATFLNYGYTF.

V and J are TRBV9 and TRBJ2-2, with TRBD1 as a possible D gene (6 bases). Trimming stripped 5 bases from V and 10 bases from J, with 15 bases between. CDR1 is SGDLS, CDR2 YYNGEE, per germline. The CDR3 loop spans 13 amino acids. For the CDR3, the DNA is TGTGCCAGCAGTAGCCTTGGACAGTTGGAGCTGTTTTTT. This codes for CASSSLGQLELFF.

The CDR3 nucleotides are TGTGCCAGCAGCTTCGCCGGACGGCTGAACACTGAAGCTTTCTTT. Residues: CASSFAGRLNTEAFF. The V gene is TRBV7-2, the J gene TRBJ1-1; no reliable D call. In germline, CDR1 is SGHTA, CDR2 FQGNSA. This CDR3 region has 15 residues. V was shortened by 3 bases and J by 0 bases, with 11 bases between the two germline ends. Full variable domain (outside the CDR3, taken from reference TRBV7-2 and TRBJ1-1): GAGVSQSPSNKVTEKGKDVELRCDPISGHTALYWYRQSLGQGLEFLIYFQGNSAPDKSGLPSDRFSAERTGGSVSTLTIQRTQQEDSAVYLCASSFAGRLNTEAFFGQGTRLTVV.

The chain links TRBV15 to TRBJ2-1; D is possibly TRBD2 (6 bases). The CDR3 extends over 12 amino acids. The V gene lost 5 bases and the J gene lost 8 bases, with 10 bases spanning the gap. Germline CDR1 is LNHNV and CDR2 is YYDKDF (reference sequence). DNA of the CDR3: TGTGCCACCAGCGGAAAGCGGGATGAGCAGTTCTTC. This codes for CATSGKRDEQFF. Variable domain in full (rest from reference TRBV15 and TRBJ2-1): DAMVIQNPRYQVTQFGKPVTLSCSQTLNHNVMYWYQQKSSQAPKLLFHYYDKDFNNEADTPDNFQSRRPNTSFCFLDIRSPGLGDTAMYLCATSGKRDEQFFGPGTRLTVL.

CDR3 in DNA: TGCGCCAGCAGCTTGGACTATAACTGGGACGAGCAGTACTTC. The encoded protein is CASSLDYNWDEQYF. The chain carries TRBV5-1 and TRBJ2-7; D is uncertain. Between the trimmed V and J ends, which lost 0 bases and 5 bases, there was a span of 12 bases. The CDR3 is 14 residues long. The germline V gene encodes CDR1 SGHRS and CDR2 YFSETQ. Looking up the rest from reference TRBV5-1 and TRBJ2-7 gives the full variable domain: KAGVTQTPRYLIKTRGQQVTLSCSPISGHRSVSWYQQTPGQGLQFLFEYFSETQRNKGNFPGRFSGRQFSNSRSEMNVSTLELGDSALYLCASSLDYNWDEQYFGPGTRLTVT.

The rearrangement uses TRBV6-5 and TRBJ1-1; D not resolved. CDR3 size: 13 residues. Per germline, CDR1 MNHEY and CDR2 SVGAGI. Trimming removed 5 bases from V and 0 bases from J, with 7 bases in between. The DNA of the CDR3 is TGTGCCAGCAGTGCACCAATGAACACTGAAGCTTTCTTT. Translating it yields CASSAPMNTEAFF.

V is TRBV5-1 and J is TRBJ2-6; D possibly corresponds to TRBD1 (5 bases). CDR1 and CDR2 (germline): SGHRS, YFSETQ. The ends were cut back, 4 bases at V and 8 bases at J, with 13 bases in the middle. The CDR3 length is 14 residues. CDR3 amino acids: CASSPGIPSNVLTF. The CDR3 DNA reads TGCGCCAGCAGCCCAGGGATCCCTTCCAACGTCCTGACTTTC. Variable domain in full (rest from reference TRBV5-1 and TRBJ2-6): KAGVTQTPRYLIKTRGQQVTLSCSPISGHRSVSWYQQTPGQGLQFLFEYFSETQRNKGNFPGRFSGRQFSNSRSEMNVSTLELGDSALYLCASSPGIPSNVLTFGAGSRLTVL.

The J gene is TRBJ2-1, the V gene TRBV5-1, with 8 bases fitting TRBD2. This CDR3 contains 14 residues. V shed 0 bases, J shed 9 bases, and the junction held 5 bases outside the gene matches. Germline lookup yields CDR1 SGHRS and CDR2 YFSETQ. The CDR3 region has the DNA TGCGCCAGCAGCTTGGTAGTACGGGAGGGTGAGCAGTTCTTC. This translates into CASSLVVREGEQFF.

The chain combines TRBV28 with TRBJ1-2; D call uncertain. The germline gives CDR1 MDHEN, CDR2 SYDVKM. Trimming left V 5 bases short and J 4 bases short, with 17 bases between. The CDR3 has 15 amino acids. CDR3 sequence reads: CASSQPGQEGYGYTF. CDR3 coding DNA: TGTGCCAGCAGTCAGCCCGGGCAGGAGGGCTATGGCTACACCTTC.

The chain has TRBV28 and TRBJ2-7, with TRBD1 matching over 9 bases. Germline CDR1 reads MDHEN; CDR2 reads SYDVKM. CDR3 size: 15 residues. Trimming cost V 3 bases and J 7 bases; bases outside gene matches: 10. The CDR3 DNA is TGTGCCAGCAGTTTCCCCGGGACAGGGTCGAGGGAGCAGTACTTC. This codes for CASSFPGTGSREQYF.

This chain connects TRBV6-6 to TRBJ2-1, with D unresolved. CDR3 size: 14 residues. The germline V gene encodes CDR1 MNHNY and CDR2 SVGAGI (reference sequence). V shed 6 bases and J shed 7 bases, with 16 bases lying between them. CDR3 nucleotides: TGTGCCAGCAGCAACGGTCTCGTACAGAATGAGCAGTTCTTC. Amino acids: CASSNGLVQNEQFF.